The rows below give T cell receptor beta chains drawn from one sample of a study of vaccination effects on CD4 cells after COVID-19. These receptors lack a known antigen. Assay used: immunoSEQ multiplex PCR; TCRdb lists only in-frame clones, some missing. The profile shows 20,000 to 30,000 clones, almost 70% of them singletons. The sequences come from CD4+ T cells from PBMCs cultured with SARS-CoV-2 spike peptides, collected after COVID-19 vaccination. The receptors were gathered from a human donor who received a COVID-19 vaccine. The CDR3 runs from the conserved cysteine through the conserved F or W. The order of the fields is D gene, V gene, J gene, clone size, CDR3 DNA, CDR3 protein. A D gene is named only where the DNA matches it firmly. Size is stated for part of the rows, as once, few or many counts, or as a class when the clone is expanded.

D: TRBD2; V: TRBV7-9; J: TRBJ2-7; size: -; DNA: TGTGCCAGCAGCCCAAAAGGACTAGCGGGAGTAGAGCAGTACTTC; CDR3: CASSPKGLAGVEQYF
D: -; V: TRBV13; J: TRBJ1-1; size: -; DNA: TGTGCCAGCAGCTTGGGGCGGCGGGGGTTGGCCACTGAAGCTTTCTTT; CDR3: CASSLGRRGLATEAFF
D: -; V: TRBV5-8; J: TRBJ1-4; size: -; DNA: TGTGCCAGCAGACGCGGGGGTGGTAATGAAAAACTGTTTTTT; CDR3: CASRRGGGNEKLFF
D: -; V: TRBV20-1; J: TRBJ1-2; size: -; DNA: TGCAGTGCTAGATATAGAGGTGGCTACACCTTC; CDR3: CSARYRGGYTF
D: TRBD1; V: TRBV25-1; J: TRBJ2-7; size: -; DNA: TGTGCCAGCAGTGAAACAGGGGAACGTAACGAGCAGTACTTC; CDR3: CASSETGERNEQYF
D: TRBD2; V: TRBV3-1/TRBV3-2; J: TRBJ2-5; size: -; DNA: TGTGCCAGCAGCCAAGAGTTACTAGCGAGTGCTGAGACCCAGTACTTC; CDR3: CASSQELLASAETQYF
D: -; V: TRBV6-5; J: TRBJ1-2; size: -; DNA: TGTGCCAGCAGTTCCCGGGACATCGATGGCTACACCTTC; CDR3: CASSSRDIDGYTF
D: TRBD1; V: TRBV5-1; J: TRBJ1-6; size: -; DNA: TGCGCCAGCAGCTTAGGGGGACAGCTCAATTCACCCCTCCACTTT; CDR3: CASSLGGQLNSPLHF
D: -; V: TRBV9; J: TRBJ2-2; size: -; DNA: TGTGCCAGCAGCGTAGCTCCCAGCGGACAACCCGGGGAGCTGTTTTTT; CDR3: CASSVAPSGQPGELFF
D: -; V: TRBV14; J: TRBJ2-7; size: -; DNA: TGTGCCAGCAGCCAAGTCTGGGGGAGACACTACGAGCAGTACTTC; CDR3: CASSQVWGRHYEQYF
D: TRBD2; V: TRBV3-1/TRBV3-2; J: TRBJ2-7; size: -; DNA: TGTGCCAGCAGCCAAGAGGGGACTAGCAGAAGTCGGCAGTACTTC; CDR3: CASSQEGTSRSRQYF
D: -; V: TRBV7-8; J: TRBJ2-6; size: once; DNA: TGTGCCAGCAGCCCAGGATCCCGCTCTGGGGCCAACGTCCTGACTTTC; CDR3: CASSPGSRSGANVLTF
D: -; V: TRBV19; J: TRBJ1-5; size: -; DNA: TGTGCCAGTAGTATAGAAACCCGGGGTAACCAGCCCCAGCATTTT; CDR3: CASSIETRGNQPQHF
D: TRBD1; V: TRBV5-1; J: TRBJ1-2; size: -; DNA: TGCGCCAGCAGCTTGTGGTCAGGGGGAGGCTATGGCTACACCTTC; CDR3: CASSLWSGGGYGYTF
D: -; V: TRBV29-1; J: TRBJ1-1; size: -; DNA: TGCAGCGTTGGGGAGGGTTTCACTGAAGCTTTCTTT; CDR3: CSVGEGFTEAFF
D: TRBD1; V: TRBV25-1; J: TRBJ1-2; size: -; DNA: TGTGCCAGCACCATGGGACAGGGGAGTAGCGGCTACACCTTC; CDR3: CASTMGQGSSGYTF
D: TRBD1; V: TRBV12-5; J: TRBJ2-2; size: -; DNA: TGTGCTAGTGGTCCTGGACAGGGGGCCAGCACCGGGGAGCTGTTTTTT; CDR3: CASGPGQGASTGELFF
D: -; V: TRBV30; J: TRBJ1-5; size: -; DNA: TGTGCCTGGAGTGTAGGCCAAAATCAGCCCCAGCATTTT; CDR3: CAWSVGQNQPQHF
D: TRBD1; V: TRBV9; J: TRBJ1-1; size: -; DNA: TGTGCCAGCAGCGTAGGTACGGGACAGGACAACACTGAAGCTTTCTTT; CDR3: CASSVGTGQDNTEAFF
D: -; V: TRBV29-1; J: TRBJ2-6; size: -; DNA: TGCAGCGTTGGATCGAGGACAAGGCCTGCCGGGGCCAACGTCCTGACTTTC; CDR3: CSVGSRTRPAGANVLTF
D: -; V: TRBV5-5; J: TRBJ2-3; size: -; DNA: TGTGCCAGCAGCGGCGGGGACGTCGGAGTCGATACGCAGTATTTT; CDR3: CASSGGDVGVDTQYF
D: TRBD1; V: TRBV5-4; J: TRBJ2-5; size: few; DNA: TGTGCCAGCAGCTCCAGGGGGCGGAAAGAGACCCAGTACTTC; CDR3: CASSSRGRKETQYF
D: -; V: TRBV30; J: TRBJ2-5; size: -; DNA: TGTGCCTGGAGTGTACGTGGCGGGCAAGAGACCCAGTACTTC; CDR3: CAWSVRGGQETQYF
D: TRBD1; V: TRBV14; J: TRBJ2-7; size: -; DNA: TGTGCCAGCAGCCCGACAGGGGCATTATCCTACGAGCAGTACTTC; CDR3: CASSPTGALSYEQYF
D: -; V: TRBV7-2; J: TRBJ2-5; size: -; DNA: TGTGCCAGCAGAGCAGGGAATATGGAGACCCAGTACTTC; CDR3: CASRAGNMETQYF
D: TRBD2; V: TRBV4-1; J: TRBJ2-5; size: -; DNA: TGCGCCAGCAGCCAAGATCGGGGGGAAGAGACCCAGTACTTC; CDR3: CASSQDRGEETQYF
D: -; V: TRBV2; J: TRBJ1-2; size: -; DNA: TGTGCCAGCAGTGAACCAAACAGGATAGGGGACTATGGCTACACCTTC; CDR3: CASSEPNRIGDYGYTF
D: TRBD1; V: TRBV6-1; J: TRBJ2-5; size: -; DNA: TGTGCCAGCAGTGAAGCGACAGGGGGCCAAGAGACCCAGTACTTC; CDR3: CASSEATGGQETQYF
D: -; V: TRBV7-9; J: TRBJ1-3; size: -; DNA: TGTGCCGGTAGACAGTCCTCCTCTGGAAACACCATATATTTT; CDR3: CAGRQSSSGNTIYF
D: TRBD1; V: TRBV5-1; J: TRBJ2-1; size: -; DNA: TGCGCCAGCAGAAGGACCGGGACAGAATACAATGAGCAGTTCTTC; CDR3: CASRRTGTEYNEQFF
D: -; V: TRBV4-1; J: TRBJ2-3; size: -; DNA: TGCGCCAGCAGCCAAGATAGTGCCGGGGGATCAGATACGCAGTATTTT; CDR3: CASSQDSAGGSDTQYF
D: TRBD2; V: TRBV5-4; J: TRBJ2-3; size: -; DNA: TGTGCCAGCAGCTTGGCCGGGCTAGCGGGGGGGCGCACAGATACGCAGTATTTT; CDR3: CASSLAGLAGGRTDTQYF
D: TRBD2; V: TRBV3-1/TRBV3-2; J: TRBJ2-3; size: -; DNA: TGTGCCAGCAGCCCTCCCCTAGCGGGGGGGAGCACAGATACGCAGTATTTT; CDR3: CASSPPLAGGSTDTQYF
D: -; V: TRBV10-1; J: TRBJ1-6; size: -; DNA: TGCGCCAGCAGTGAGGCAGAGATGCGTTCACCCCTCCACTTT; CDR3: CASSEAEMRSPLHF
D: -; V: TRBV11-2; J: TRBJ2-3; size: -; DNA: TGTGCCAGCAGCTTAGAGCCGGGACCCGCAACAGATACGCAGTATTTT; CDR3: CASSLEPGPATDTQYF
D: -; V: TRBV18; J: TRBJ1-4; size: -; DNA: TGTGCCAGCTCACCACCTGGGGAACGGAGTGAAAAACTGTTTTTT; CDR3: CASSPPGERSEKLFF
D: TRBD1; V: TRBV5-1; J: TRBJ1-5; size: -; DNA: TGCGCCAGCAGCCAAACAGGGGGTAGCAATCAGCCCCAGCATTTT; CDR3: CASSQTGGSNQPQHF
D: -; V: TRBV19; J: TRBJ1-1; size: once; DNA: TGTGCCAGTAACGGACCCCCAAGGCACACTGAAGCTTTCTTT; CDR3: CASNGPPRHTEAFF
D: TRBD1; V: TRBV10-2; J: TRBJ1-5; size: -; DNA: TGCGCCAGCGCCGAGACAGGGGGGAATCAGCCCCAGCATTTT; CDR3: CASAETGGNQPQHF
D: -; V: TRBV2; J: TRBJ1-1; size: -; DNA: TGTGCCAGCAGTGAATCAGGGTTCGTAGATCGGAAGAACACTGAAGCTTTCTTT; CDR3: CASSESGFVDRKNTEAFF